Described below is a single T cell receptor beta chain sequence and its context. Its antigen is undetermined. The use of a sample-barcoded 5' primer and a J-beta primer mix characterized a second PCR of roughly 6 to 12 cycles. MiXCR, applied by TCRdb to the 5' RACE reads, yields one record per CDR3 protein. This sample has roughly 500,000 distinct CDR3 sequences, with around 24% found just once. These data originate in a study of blood T cells in healthy people across ages. Study findings and constraints: Estimates drawn from one million T cells were deemed to understate diversity.

V lost 10 bases to trimming and J lost 7 bases; unmatched junction nucleotides: 11. The CDR3 runs to 14 residues. Another study also made use of these data, one on T cells of mothers and their children.

Input material: blood. The TCR comes from a boy aged 10-17 years in good health. The V call is TRBV12-3 or TRBV12-4, the J call TRBJ2-2; 8 bases line up with TRBD1. The CDR3 loop is CANQIRGPGGELFF. In DNA, the CDR3 is TGTGCCAACCAAATCAGGGGGCCTGGCGGGGAGCTGTTTTTT.